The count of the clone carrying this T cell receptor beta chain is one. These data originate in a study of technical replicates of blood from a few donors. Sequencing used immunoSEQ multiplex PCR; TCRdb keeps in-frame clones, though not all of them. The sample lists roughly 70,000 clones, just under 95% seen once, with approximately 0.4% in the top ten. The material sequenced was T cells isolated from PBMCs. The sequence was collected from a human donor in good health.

For the CDR3, the DNA is TGTGCCAGTAGTTGGGGGGGTGCGGGAGGGTACAATGAGCAGTTCTTC. Amino acid sequence: CASSWGGAGGYNEQFF. The rearrangement joins TRBV19 to TRBJ2-1; 9 nucleotides line up with TRBD2. This CDR3 has 16 residues. Trimming took 5 bases from V and 4 from J; bases not matched to a gene: 9. Germline loops: CDR1 LNHDA, CDR2 SQIVND (reference sequence).